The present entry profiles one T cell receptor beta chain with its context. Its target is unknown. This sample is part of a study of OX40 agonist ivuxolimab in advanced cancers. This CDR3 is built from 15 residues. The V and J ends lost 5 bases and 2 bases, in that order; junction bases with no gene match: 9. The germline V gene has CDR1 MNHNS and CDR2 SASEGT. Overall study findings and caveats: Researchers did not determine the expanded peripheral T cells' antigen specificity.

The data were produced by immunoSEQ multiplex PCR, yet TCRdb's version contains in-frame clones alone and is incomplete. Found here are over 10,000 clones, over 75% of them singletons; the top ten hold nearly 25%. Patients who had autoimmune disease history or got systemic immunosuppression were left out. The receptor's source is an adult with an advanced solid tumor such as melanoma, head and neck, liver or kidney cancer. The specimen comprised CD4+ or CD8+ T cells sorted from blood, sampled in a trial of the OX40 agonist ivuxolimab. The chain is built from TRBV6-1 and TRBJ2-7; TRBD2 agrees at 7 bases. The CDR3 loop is CASSPGLEDPYEQYF. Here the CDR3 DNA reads TGTGCCAGCAGTCCCGGACTAGAGGATCCCTACGAGCAGTACTTC.